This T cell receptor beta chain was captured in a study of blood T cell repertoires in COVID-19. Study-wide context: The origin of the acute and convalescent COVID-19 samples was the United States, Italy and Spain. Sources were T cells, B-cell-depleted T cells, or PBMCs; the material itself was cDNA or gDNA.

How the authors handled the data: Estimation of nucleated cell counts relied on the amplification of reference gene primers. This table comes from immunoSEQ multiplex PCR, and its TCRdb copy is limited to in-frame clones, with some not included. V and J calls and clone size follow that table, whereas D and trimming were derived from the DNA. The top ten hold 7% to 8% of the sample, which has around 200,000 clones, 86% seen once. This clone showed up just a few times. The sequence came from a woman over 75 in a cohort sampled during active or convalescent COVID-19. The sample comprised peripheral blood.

CDR3 sequence (DNA): TGTGCCAGCAGTTTATCGAGGAATCTGGTTCCCCCCCTCCACTTT. Translation: CASSLSRNLVPPLHF. The chain is built from TRBV27 and TRBJ1-6; no clear D. This CDR3 is 15 amino acids long. V lost 0 bases and J lost 13, with 16 bases in between. CDR1 and CDR2 (germline): MNHEY, SMNVEV (reference sequence).